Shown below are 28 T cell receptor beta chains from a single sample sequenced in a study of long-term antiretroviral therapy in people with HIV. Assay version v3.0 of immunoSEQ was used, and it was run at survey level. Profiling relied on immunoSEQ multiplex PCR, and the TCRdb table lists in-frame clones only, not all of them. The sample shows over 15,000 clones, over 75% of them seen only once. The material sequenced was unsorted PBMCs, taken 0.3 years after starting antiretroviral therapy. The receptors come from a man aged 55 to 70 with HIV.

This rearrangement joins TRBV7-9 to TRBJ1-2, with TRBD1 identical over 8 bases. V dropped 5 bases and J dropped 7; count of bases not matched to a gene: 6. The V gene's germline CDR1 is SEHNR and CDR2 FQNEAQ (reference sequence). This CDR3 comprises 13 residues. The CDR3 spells CASSPTGGSGYTF. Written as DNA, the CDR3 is TGTGCCAGCAGCCCTACAGGGGGATCTGGCTACACCTTC.

As DNA, the CDR3 is TGTGCCTGGAGTAGCAGGACAGCGATGTGGCGTGGCTACACCTTC. It yields the protein CAWSSRTAMWRGYTF. The gene calls are TRBV30 and TRBJ1-2, with D possibly matching TRBD1 (6 bases). V was cut by 2 bases and J by 7 bases, with 20 bases left in between. CDR1 and CDR2 from the germline V gene are GTSNPN and SVGIG (reference sequence). The CDR3 sequence is 15 residues long.

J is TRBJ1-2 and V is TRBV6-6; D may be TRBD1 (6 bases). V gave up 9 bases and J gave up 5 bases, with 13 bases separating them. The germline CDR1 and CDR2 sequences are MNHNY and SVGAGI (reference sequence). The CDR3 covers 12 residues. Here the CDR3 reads CASWTADYGYTF. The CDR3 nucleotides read TGTGCCAGTTGGACAGCGGATTATGGCTACACCTTC.

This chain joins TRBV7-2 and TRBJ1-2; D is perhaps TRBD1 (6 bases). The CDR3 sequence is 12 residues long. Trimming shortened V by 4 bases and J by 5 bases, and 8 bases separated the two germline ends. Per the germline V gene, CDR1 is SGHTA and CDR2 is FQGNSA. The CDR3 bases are TGTGCCAGCAGCTCCACAGGGTATGGCTACACCTTC. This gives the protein CASSSTGYGYTF.

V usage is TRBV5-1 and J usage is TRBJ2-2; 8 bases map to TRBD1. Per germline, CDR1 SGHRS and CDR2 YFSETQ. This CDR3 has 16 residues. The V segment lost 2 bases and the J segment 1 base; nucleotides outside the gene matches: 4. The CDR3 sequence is CASSFQGALNTGELFF. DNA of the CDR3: TGCGCCAGCAGCTTTCAGGGGGCCTTGAACACCGGGGAGCTGTTTTTT. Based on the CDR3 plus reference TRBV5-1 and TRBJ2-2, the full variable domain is KAGVTQTPRYLIKTRGQQVTLSCSPISGHRSVSWYQQTPGQGLQFLFEYFSETQRNKGNFPGRFSGRQFSNSRSEMNVSTLELGDSALYLCASSFQGALNTGELFFGEGSRLTVL.

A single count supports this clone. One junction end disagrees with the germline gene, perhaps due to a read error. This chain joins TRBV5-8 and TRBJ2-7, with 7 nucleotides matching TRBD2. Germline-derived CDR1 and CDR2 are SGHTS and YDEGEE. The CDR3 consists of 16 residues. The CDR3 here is CASTLDISGDSYEQYF. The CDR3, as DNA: TGTGCCAGCACCTTGGACATAAGCGGGGACTCCTACGAGCAGTACTTC.

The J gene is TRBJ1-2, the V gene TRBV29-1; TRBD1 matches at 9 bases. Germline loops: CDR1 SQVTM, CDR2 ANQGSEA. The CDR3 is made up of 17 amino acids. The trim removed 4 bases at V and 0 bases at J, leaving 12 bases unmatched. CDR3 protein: CSVGGTGYAEANYGYTF. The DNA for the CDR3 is TGCAGCGTTGGTGGGACAGGGTACGCGGAGGCTAACTATGGCTACACCTTC.

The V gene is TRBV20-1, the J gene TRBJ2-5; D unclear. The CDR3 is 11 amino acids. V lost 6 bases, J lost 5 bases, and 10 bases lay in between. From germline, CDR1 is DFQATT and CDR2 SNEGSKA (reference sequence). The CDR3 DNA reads TGCAGTGCCCAGTTCTACGAGACCCAGTACTTC. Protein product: CSAQFYETQYF.

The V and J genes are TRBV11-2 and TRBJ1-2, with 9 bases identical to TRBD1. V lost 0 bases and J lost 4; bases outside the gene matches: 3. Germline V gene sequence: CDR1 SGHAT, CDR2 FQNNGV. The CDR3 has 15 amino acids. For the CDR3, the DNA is TGTGCCAGCAGCTTAGAAGGGACAGGGTTCTATGGCTACACCTTC. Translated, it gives CASSLEGTGFYGYTF. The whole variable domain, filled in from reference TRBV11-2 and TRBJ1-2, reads EAGVAQSPRYKIIEKRQSVAFWCNPISGHATLYWYQQILGQGPKLLIQFQNNGVVDDSQLPKDRFSAERLKGVDSTLKIQPAKLEDSAVYLCASSLEGTGFYGYTFGSGTRLTVV.

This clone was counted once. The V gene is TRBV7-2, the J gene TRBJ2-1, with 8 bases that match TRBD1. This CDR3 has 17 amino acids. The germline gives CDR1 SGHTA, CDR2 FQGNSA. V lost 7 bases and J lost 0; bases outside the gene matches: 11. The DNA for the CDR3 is TGTGCCAGCACCAAACCCAAAGGACAGGGCTCCTACAATGAGCAGTTCTTC. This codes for CASTKPKGQGSYNEQFF.

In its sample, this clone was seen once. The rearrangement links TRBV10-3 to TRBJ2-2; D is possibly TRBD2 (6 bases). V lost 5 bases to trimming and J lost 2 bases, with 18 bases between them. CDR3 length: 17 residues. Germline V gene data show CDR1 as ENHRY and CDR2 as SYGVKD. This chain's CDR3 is CAISSPPLGGNTGELFF. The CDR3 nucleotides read TGTGCCATCAGTTCCCCTCCACTGGGGGGAAACACCGGGGAGCTGTTTTTT.

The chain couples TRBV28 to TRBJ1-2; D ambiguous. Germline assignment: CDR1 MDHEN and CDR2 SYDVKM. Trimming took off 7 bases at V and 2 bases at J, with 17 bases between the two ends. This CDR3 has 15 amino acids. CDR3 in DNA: TGTGCCAGCATACCGGCGGGCGAGGAGAACTATGGCTACACCTTC. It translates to CASIPAGEENYGYTF.

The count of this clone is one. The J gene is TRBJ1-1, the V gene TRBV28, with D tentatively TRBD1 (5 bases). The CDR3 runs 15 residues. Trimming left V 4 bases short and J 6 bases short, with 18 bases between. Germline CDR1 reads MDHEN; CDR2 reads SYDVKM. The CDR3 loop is CASSWGGTQGPEAFF. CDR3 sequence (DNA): TGTGCCAGCAGTTGGGGGGGGACCCAGGGACCTGAAGCTTTCTTT.

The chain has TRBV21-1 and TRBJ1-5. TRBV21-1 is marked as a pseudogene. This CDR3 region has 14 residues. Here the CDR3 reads CASSNLGPGQPQHF. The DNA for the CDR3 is TGTGCCAGCAGCAACCTTGGTCCGGGACAGCCCCAGCATTTT.

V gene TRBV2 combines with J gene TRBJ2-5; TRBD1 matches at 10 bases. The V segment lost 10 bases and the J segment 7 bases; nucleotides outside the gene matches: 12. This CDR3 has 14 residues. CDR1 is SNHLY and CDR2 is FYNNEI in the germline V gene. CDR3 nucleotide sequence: TGTGCCACCCGCGAGACAGGGGGCTTCGGGACCCAGTACTTC. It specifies CATRETGGFGTQYF.

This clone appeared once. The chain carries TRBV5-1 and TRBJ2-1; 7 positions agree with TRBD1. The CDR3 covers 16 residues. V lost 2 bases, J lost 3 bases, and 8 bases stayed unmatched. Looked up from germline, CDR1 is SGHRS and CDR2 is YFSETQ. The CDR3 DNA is TGCGCCAGCAGCTTAGGGGCGGCAGGGGGCTACAATGAGCAGTTCTTC. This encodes CASSLGAAGGYNEQFF. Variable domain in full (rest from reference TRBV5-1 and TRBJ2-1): KAGVTQTPRYLIKTRGQQVTLSCSPISGHRSVSWYQQTPGQGLQFLFEYFSETQRNKGNFPGRFSGRQFSNSRSEMNVSTLELGDSALYLCASSLGAAGGYNEQFFGPGTRLTVL.

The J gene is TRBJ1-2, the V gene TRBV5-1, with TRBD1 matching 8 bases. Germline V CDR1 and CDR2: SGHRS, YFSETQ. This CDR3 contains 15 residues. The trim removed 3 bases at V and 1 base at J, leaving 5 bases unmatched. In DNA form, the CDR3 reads TGCGCCAGCAGCTCGACAGGGGCCTTTAACTATGGCTACACCTTC. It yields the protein CASSSTGAFNYGYTF.

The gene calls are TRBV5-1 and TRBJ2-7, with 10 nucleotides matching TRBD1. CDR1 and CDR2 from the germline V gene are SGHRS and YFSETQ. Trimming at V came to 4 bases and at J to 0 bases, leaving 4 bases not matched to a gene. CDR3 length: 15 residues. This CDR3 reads CASSGRDRGSYEQYF. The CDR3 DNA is TGCGCCAGCAGCGGCCGGGACAGGGGCTCCTACGAGCAGTACTTC.

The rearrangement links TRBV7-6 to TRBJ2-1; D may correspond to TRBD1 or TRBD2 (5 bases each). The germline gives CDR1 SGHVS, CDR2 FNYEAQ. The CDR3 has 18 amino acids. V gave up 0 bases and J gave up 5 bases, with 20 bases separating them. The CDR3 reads CASSLALRVGVFNNEQFF. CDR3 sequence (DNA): TGTGCCAGCAGCTTAGCGTTGAGGGTGGGGGTCTTTAACAATGAGCAGTTCTTC. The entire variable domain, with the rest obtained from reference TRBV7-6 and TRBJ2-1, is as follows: GAGVSQSPRYKVTKRGQDVALRCDPISGHVSLYWYRQALGQGPEFLTYFNYEAQQDKSGLPNDRFSAERPEGSISTLTIQRTEQRDSAMYRCASSLALRVGVFNNEQFFGPGTRLTVL.

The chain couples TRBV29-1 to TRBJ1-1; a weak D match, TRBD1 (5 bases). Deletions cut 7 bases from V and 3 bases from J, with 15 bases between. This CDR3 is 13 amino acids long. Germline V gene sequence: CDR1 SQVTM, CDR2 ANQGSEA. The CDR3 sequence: CSAPGLFDTEAFF. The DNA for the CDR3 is TGCAGCGCTCCAGGGCTTTTTGACACTGAAGCTTTCTTT.

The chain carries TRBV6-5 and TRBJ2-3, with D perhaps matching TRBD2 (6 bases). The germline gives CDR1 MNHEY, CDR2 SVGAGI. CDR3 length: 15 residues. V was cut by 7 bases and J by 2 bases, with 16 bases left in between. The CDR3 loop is CASTGRWGDTDTQYF. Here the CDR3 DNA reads TGTGCCAGCACTGGGAGGTGGGGGGACACAGATACGCAGTATTTT.

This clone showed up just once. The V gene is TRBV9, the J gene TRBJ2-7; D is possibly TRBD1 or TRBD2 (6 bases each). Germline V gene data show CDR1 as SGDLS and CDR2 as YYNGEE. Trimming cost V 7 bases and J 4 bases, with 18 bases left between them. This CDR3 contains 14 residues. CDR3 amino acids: CASGGGGSDYEQYF. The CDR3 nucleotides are TGTGCCAGCGGTGGAGGGGGTTCAGATTACGAGCAGTACTTC.

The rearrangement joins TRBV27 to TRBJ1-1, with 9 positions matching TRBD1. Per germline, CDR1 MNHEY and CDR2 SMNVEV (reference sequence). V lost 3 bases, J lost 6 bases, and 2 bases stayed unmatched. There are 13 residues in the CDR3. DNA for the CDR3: TGTGCCAGCAGTTTGACAGGGGGGGCTGAAGCTTTCTTT. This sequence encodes CASSLTGGAEAFF.

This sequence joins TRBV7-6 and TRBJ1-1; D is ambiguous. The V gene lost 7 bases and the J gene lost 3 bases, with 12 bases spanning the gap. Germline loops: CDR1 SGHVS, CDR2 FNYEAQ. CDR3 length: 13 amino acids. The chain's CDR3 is CASTLGVDTEAFF. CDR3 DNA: TGTGCCAGCACCCTTGGAGTGGACACTGAAGCTTTCTTT.

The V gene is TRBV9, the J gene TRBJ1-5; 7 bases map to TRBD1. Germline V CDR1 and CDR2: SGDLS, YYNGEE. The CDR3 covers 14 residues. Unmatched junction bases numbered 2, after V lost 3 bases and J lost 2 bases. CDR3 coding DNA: TGTGCCAGCAGCGCAGGGGGAGGCAATCAGCCCCAGCATTTT. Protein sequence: CASSAGGGNQPQHF.

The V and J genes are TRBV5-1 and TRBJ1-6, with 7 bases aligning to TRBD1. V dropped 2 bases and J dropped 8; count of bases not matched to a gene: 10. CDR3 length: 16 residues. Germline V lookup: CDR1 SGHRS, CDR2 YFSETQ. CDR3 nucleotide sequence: TGCGCCAGCAGCTTAAACCCCGGGACAGCAGATTCACCCCTCCACTTT. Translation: CASSLNPGTADSPLHF.

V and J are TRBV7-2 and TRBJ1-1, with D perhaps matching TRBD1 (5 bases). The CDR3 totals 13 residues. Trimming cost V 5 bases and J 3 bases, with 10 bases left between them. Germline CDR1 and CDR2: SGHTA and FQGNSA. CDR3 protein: CASSARVDTEAFF. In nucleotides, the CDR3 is TGTGCCAGCAGCGCCAGGGTCGACACTGAAGCTTTCTTT.

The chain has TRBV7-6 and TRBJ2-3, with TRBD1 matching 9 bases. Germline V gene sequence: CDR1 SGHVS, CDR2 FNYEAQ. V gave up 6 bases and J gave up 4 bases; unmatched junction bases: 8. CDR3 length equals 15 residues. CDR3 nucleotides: TGTGCCAGCAGTCCGGACAGGGGTTTTGCAGATACGCAGTATTTT. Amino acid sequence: CASSPDRGFADTQYF.